The clone carrying this TCR beta chain was seen at least ten times. What it recognizes is unknown. These data belong to a study of T cells in Graves' hyperthyroidism and ophthalmopathy. Study results and caveats: A model of 13 V-J pairs discriminated ophthalmopathy from stable hyperthyroidism.

Regions amplified from RNA transcripts were the TCR beta CDR3 regions. RT-PCR in the first round (using the HTBI primer set) targeted the TCR CDR3. TCRdb reprocessed the multiplex PCR reads with MiXCR, giving one entry per CDR3 protein. The profile covers fewer than 500,000 distinct CDR3 sequences, with about 15% appearing a single time and under 15% taken by the ten largest. This CDR3 is built from 13 residues. V gave up 5 bases and J gave up 3 bases, with 10 bases separating them. Germline CDR1 MDHEN, CDR2 SYDVKM. Sequencing used blood. The TCR sequence derives from a man aged 18 to 30 with Graves' ophthalmopathy. The chain is built from TRBV28 and TRBJ1-1, with D unclear. CDR3 DNA: TGTGCCAGCAGTGAAGCAGGACACACTGAAGCTTTCTTT. Translating gives CASSEAGHTEAFF.